This T cell receptor beta chain stems from a study of T cell responses to AZD1222 COVID-19 vaccine. Whole-study results and caveats: Nearly half of spike-specific TCRs reportedly target unmutated variant regions. The sample set comprised mostly white British donors with more females, and clonal diversity was possibly underestimated.

Here immunoSEQ multiplex PCR was the method, and the copy in TCRdb shows in-frame clones only, minus some. The repertoire holds 150,000 to 200,000 clones, with 94% as singletons. Trimming stripped 4 bases from V and 4 bases from J, with 8 bases between. Germline-derived CDR1 and CDR2 are MDHEN and SYDVKM. This CDR3 has 13 residues. Some second doses came at about 4 weeks and others at about 12 weeks; these were pooled. A remark on this clone: No antigen is known for it.

The sequencing here drew on peripheral blood, taken 28 days after the second AZD1222 dose. V and J are TRBV28 and TRBJ2-1; possibly TRBD1 for D (6 bases). The clonotype originates from an adult who received the AZD1222 COVID-19 vaccine. The CDR3 DNA follows: TGTGCCAGCAGTTACGGACAGTACAATGAGCAGTTCTTC. Its protein is CASSYGQYNEQFF.